The 18 T cell receptor beta chains below all came from one sample that was sequenced in a study of blood T cell repertoires in COVID-19. Method: immunoSEQ multiplex PCR; TCRdb's copy keeps in-frame clones and lacks some. The repertoire holds over 200,000 clones, 83% seen once, with 0.95% to 1.5% in the top ten. The sample was peripheral blood. These receptors were obtained from a woman in her thirties with COVID-19, enrolled during active disease.

This clone appeared a few times. The chain couples TRBV30 to TRBJ1-1; 8 bases agree with TRBD1. The V and J ends lost 4 bases and 4 bases, in that order; junction bases with no gene match: 5. Germline assignment: CDR1 GTSNPN and CDR2 SVGIG (reference sequence). CDR3 size: 13 residues. CDR3 sequence: CAWTNGQGTEAFF. In DNA form, the CDR3 reads TGTGCCTGGACCAACGGACAGGGCACTGAAGCTTTCTTT.

The V call is TRBV7-9, the J call TRBJ1-2; TRBD1 agrees at 9 bases. The CDR3 sequence is 15 residues long. Trimming took 3 bases from V and 5 from J; bases not matched to a gene: 7. Looked up from germline, CDR1 is SEHNR and CDR2 is FQNEAQ (reference sequence). The CDR3 sequence: CASSFIRDREYGYTF. In DNA, the CDR3 is TGTGCCAGCAGCTTTATTCGGGACAGGGAATATGGCTACACCTTC.

The rearrangement links TRBV28 to TRBJ2-1; 11 nucleotides match TRBD2. Germline CDR1 reads MDHEN; CDR2 reads SYDVKM. V trimming: 1 base; J trimming: 2 bases; junction bases outside the gene matches: 10. This CDR3 is built from 19 residues. CDR3 residues: CASSLSGSGRAGAYNEQFF. CDR3 DNA: TGTGCCAGCAGTTTATCGGGTAGCGGGAGGGCCGGCGCCTACAATGAGCAGTTCTTC.

The J gene is TRBJ2-5, the V gene TRBV7-9; 11 nucleotides line up with TRBD2. Per germline, CDR1 SEHNR and CDR2 FQNEAQ (reference sequence). This CDR3 is built from 14 residues. Germline trimming cut 7 bases from V and 1 base from J; bases unmatched to any gene: 2. The CDR3 DNA reads as TGTGCCAGCACCCTAGCGGGAGGCCAAGAGACCCAGTACTTC. Amino acid sequence: CASTLAGGQETQYF.

This clone was observed a few times. The chain carries TRBV6-5 and TRBJ2-3; D possibly corresponds to TRBD2 (7 bases). This CDR3 region has 14 residues. The germline CDR1 and CDR2 sequences are MNHEY and SVGAGI. Between the trimmed V and J ends, which lost 5 bases and 3 bases, there was a span of 12 bases. The CDR3 DNA follows: TGTGCCAGCAGTAGGGGGACTAAAACAGATACGCAGTATTTT. Protein sequence: CASSRGTKTDTQYF.

This sequence joins TRBV4-3 and TRBJ2-1; a weak D match, TRBD1 (5 bases). Germline-derived CDR1 and CDR2 are LGHNA and YSLEER. V was cut by 0 bases and J by 4 bases, with 7 bases left in between. The CDR3 length is 14 residues. The CDR3 spells CASSQDRQYNEQFF. In DNA form, the CDR3 reads TGCGCCAGCAGCCAAGACCGACAGTACAATGAGCAGTTCTTC.

The gene calls are TRBV3-1 (or the pseudogene TRBV3-2) and TRBJ2-2; 8 bases align to TRBD1. In germline, CDR1 is LGHDT, CDR2 YNNKEL (reference sequence). Unmatched junction bases numbered 10, after V lost 8 bases and J lost 5 bases. The CDR3 extends over 15 amino acids. CDR3 nucleotides: TGTGCCAGCCTGTCGGACAGGGATGGGACCGGGGAGCTGTTTTTT. It encodes CASLSDRDGTGELFF.

V and J are TRBV1 and TRBJ2-1; the table assigns TRBD2, which was not confirmed against the DNA. TRBV1 is shown as a pseudogene. This CDR3 contains 18 residues. CDR3 DNA: TGCACCAGCAGCCAAGATTTCCCTCGAGAACTAGCGGGGGGGAGAAGGGTCTTC. Amino acids: CTSSQDFPRELAGGRRVF.

J is TRBJ1-4 and V is TRBV14, with D uncertain. The CDR3 spans 15 residues. From germline, CDR1 is SGHDN and CDR2 FVKESK. Between the trimmed V and J ends, which lost 5 bases and 4 bases, there was a span of 14 bases. The CDR3 nucleotides read TGTGCCAGCAGCTCCACGGGAGTCCTTAATGAAAAACTGTTTTTT. Its translation is CASSSTGVLNEKLFF.

J is TRBJ2-3 and V is TRBV30; possible D gene TRBD2, 6 bases. This CDR3 is built from 12 residues. With 3 bases removed from V and 4 bases from J, the gap between germline ends came to 8 bases. Germline V CDR1 and CDR2: GTSNPN, SVGIG (reference sequence). The CDR3 region has the DNA TGTGCCTGGAGCGGAGGGCCAGATACGCAGTATTTT. It specifies CAWSGGPDTQYF. Filled out from reference TRBV30 and TRBJ2-3, the complete variable domain reads SQTIHQWPATLVQPVGSPLSLECTVEGTSNPNLYWYRQAAGRGLQLLFYSVGIGQISSEVPQNLSASRPQDRQFILSSKKLLLSDSGFYLCAWSGGPDTQYFGPGTRLTVL.

The CDR3, as DNA: TGTGCCAGCAGTCTGGCGGGGGTGCGCGAGCAGTACTTC. This codes for CASSLAGVREQYF. The V call is TRBV6-2 or TRBV6-3, the J call TRBJ2-7; 7 bases align to TRBD2. The length of the CDR3 is 13 residues. Germline assignment: CDR1 MNHEY and CDR2 SVGEGT. V lost 5 bases to trimming and J lost 6 bases; unmatched junction nucleotides: 7.

The gene calls are TRBV5-4 and TRBJ2-2; possible D gene TRBD1, 6 bases. With 4 bases removed from V and 6 bases from J, the gap between germline ends came to 13 bases. The germline CDR1 and CDR2 sequences are SGHNT and YYREEE (reference sequence). This CDR3 is built from 14 residues. The CDR3 region has the DNA TGTGCCAGCAGCCCAGAACAGGGATCCGGGGAGCTGTTTTTT. Protein product: CASSPEQGSGELFF.

The chain uses TRBV6-5 and TRBJ1-1; D is ambiguous. Germline CDR1 is MNHEY and CDR2 is SVGAGI. The CDR3 spans 16 residues. Trimming left V 6 bases short and J 0 bases short, with 17 bases between. The CDR3 here is CASSYPELLMNTEAFF. In DNA, the CDR3 is TGTGCCAGCAGCTACCCGGAGTTACTCATGAACACTGAAGCTTTCTTT.

This chain joins TRBV6-6 and TRBJ1-4; D ambiguous. Trimming cost V 6 bases and J 7 bases, with 9 bases left between them. In germline, CDR1 is MNHNY, CDR2 SVGAGI (reference sequence). The length of the CDR3 is 12 residues. CDR3 sequence (DNA): TGTGCCAGCAGGCGGGGTGCTGAAAAACTGTTTTTT. It yields the protein CASRRGAEKLFF.

This clone was counted once. The chain employs TRBV9 and TRBJ2-3; TRBD2 aligns across 9 bases. V dropped 4 bases and J dropped 10; count of bases not matched to a gene: 10. Germline CDR1 and CDR2: SGDLS and YYNGEE. The CDR3 extends over 14 amino acids. The CDR3 DNA reads TGTGCCAGCAGCCCGGGCTCTAGCGGGGTACCGCAGTATTTT. Its translation is CASSPGSSGVPQYF.

This clone was picked up one time. The genes are TRBV28 and TRBJ1-3; weak D call: TRBD1 (6 bases). Germline CDR1 is MDHEN and CDR2 is SYDVKM. The CDR3 covers 15 residues. Trimming cost V 5 bases and J 0 bases, with 11 bases left between them. CDR3 in DNA: TGTGCCAGCAGTGAATGGACAGTCTCTGGAAACACCATATATTTT. Encoded protein: CASSEWTVSGNTIYF.

The V and J genes are TRBV7-2 and TRBJ1-1, with a weak D call TRBD1 (6 bases). V was clipped by 0 bases and J by 4 bases, with 9 bases between them. This CDR3 spans 14 amino acids. CDR1 is SGHTA, CDR2 FQGNSA, per germline. The CDR3: CASSLAQGVTEAFF. In nucleotides, the CDR3 is TGTGCCAGCAGCTTAGCACAGGGAGTCACTGAAGCTTTCTTT. Drawing the rest from reference TRBV7-2 and TRBJ1-1, the complete variable domain is GAGVSQSPSNKVTEKGKDVELRCDPISGHTALYWYRQSLGQGLEFLIYFQGNSAPDKSGLPSDRFSAERTGGSVSTLTIQRTQQEDSAVYLCASSLAQGVTEAFFGQGTRLTVV.

This chain uses TRBV15 with TRBJ2-3; 12 bases are shared with TRBD2. V was pared by 5 bases and J by 2 bases, with 17 bases of the junction left unmatched. Per the germline V gene, CDR1 is LNHNV and CDR2 is YYDKDF (reference sequence). The CDR3 consists of 20 residues. CDR3 sequence reads: CATSRPRGASGGGNTDTQYF. DNA for the CDR3: TGTGCCACCAGCCGCCCCCGAGGGGCTAGCGGGGGGGGGAACACAGATACGCAGTATTTT.